One sample yielded the 26 T cell receptor beta chains listed below, sequenced in a study of blood T cell repertoires in COVID-19. Sequencing was performed with immunoSEQ multiplex PCR; in TCRdb, only in-frame clones are kept and a portion is missing. The sample lists fewer than 350,000 clones, 70% to 90% occurring once. Sequencing input: peripheral blood. All receptors derive from a woman aged 30 to 39 with COVID-19, enrolled during active disease.

The V call is TRBV4-3, the J call TRBJ2-1; TRBD1 matches 9 bases. The CDR3 is made up of 16 amino acids. Trimming at V came to 1 base and at J to 5 bases, leaving 6 bases not matched to a gene. CDR1 is LGHNA, CDR2 YSLEER, per germline. CDR3 in amino acids: CASSQGGGQGNNEQFF. For the CDR3, the DNA is TGCGCCAGCAGCCAAGGGGGGGGACAGGGCAACAATGAGCAGTTCTTC.

The rearrangement uses TRBV20-1 and TRBJ1-6; weak D call: TRBD1 (6 bases). This CDR3 region has 15 residues. Germline CDR1 reads DFQATT; CDR2 reads SNEGSKA (reference sequence). The V and J ends lost 3 bases and 2 bases respectively, with 11 bases between them. The CDR3 loop is CSASGTPTYNSPLHF. The CDR3 DNA reads as TGCAGTGCTAGTGGGACACCCACCTATAATTCACCCCTCCACTTT.

This chain uses TRBV12-3 or TRBV12-4 with TRBJ2-1; D uncertain. The CDR3 sequence is 12 residues long. Trimming removed 2 bases from V and 6 bases from J, with 5 bases in between. In nucleotides, the CDR3 is TGTGCCAGCAGTTTAACAATCAATGAGCAGTTCTTC. This sequence encodes CASSLTINEQFF.

This rearrangement joins TRBV9 to TRBJ1-2, with a weak D call TRBD1 (5 bases). Germline lookup yields CDR1 SGDLS and CDR2 YYNGEE. V was cut by 0 bases and J by 6 bases, with 9 bases left in between. CDR3 length: 13 residues. CDR3 coding DNA: TGTGCCAGCAGCGTAGACGGGGGGGATGGCTACACCTTC. Its protein product is CASSVDGGDGYTF.

The chain has TRBV30 and TRBJ2-7; D gene uncertain. V dropped 2 bases and J dropped 1 base, with 6 bases sitting between them. This CDR3 comprises 12 residues. CDR1 and CDR2 from the germline V gene are GTSNPN and SVGIG (reference sequence). Here the CDR3 reads CAWSQQSYEQYF. CDR3 nucleotides: TGTGCCTGGAGTCAACAATCCTACGAGCAGTACTTC.

The chain employs TRBV7-9 and TRBJ2-1, with 12 bases fitting TRBD1. Germline CDR1 and CDR2: SEHNR and FQNEAQ (reference sequence). V was clipped by 5 bases and J by 6 bases; unmatched bases: 5. CDR3 length equals 15 residues. Here the CDR3 DNA reads TGTGCCAGCAGCAACCGGGACAGGGGGCTCAATGAGCAGTTCTTC. Translating gives CASSNRDRGLNEQFF.

This chain connects TRBV6-7 to TRBJ2-1; D may be TRBD2 (6 bases). TRBV6-7 belongs to the ORF category, with a function that is uncertain. The V gene lost 2 bases and the J gene lost 7 bases, with 6 bases spanning the gap. This CDR3 has 12 amino acids. CDR3 protein: CASSYAGNEQFF. CDR3 nucleotide sequence: TGTGCCAGCAGTTACGCGGGGAATGAGCAGTTCTTC.

A remark on this clone: Other DNA sequences in the sample encode the same CDR3. The V call is TRBV5-1, the J call TRBJ1-5; no definite D call. The CDR3 has 15 amino acids. Germline V gene data show CDR1 as SGHRS and CDR2 as YFSETQ. Between the trimmed V and J ends, which lost 5 bases and 1 base, there was a span of 13 bases. DNA of the CDR3: TGCGCCAGCAGTCCTGCAGGCTACAGCAATCAGCCCCAGCATTTT. Residues: CASSPAGYSNQPQHF.

As regards this clone: The sample holds other DNA sequences that translate to the same CDR3. The chain recombines TRBV7-9 with TRBJ2-3; TRBD1 matches 7 bases. Germline CDR1 reads SEHNR; CDR2 reads FQNEAQ (reference sequence). V dropped 3 bases and J dropped 4; count of bases not matched to a gene: 4. CDR3 length: 14 residues. CDR3 sequence reads: CASSLTGRADTQYF. The CDR3 DNA reads TGTGCCAGCAGCTTGACAGGGAGAGCAGATACGCAGTATTTT.

The chain combines TRBV2 with TRBJ2-3, with TRBD2 matching over 15 bases. This CDR3 spans 17 amino acids. V was pared by 7 bases and J by 4 bases, with 9 bases of the junction left unmatched. CDR1 and CDR2 from the germline V gene are SNHLY and FYNNEI. CDR3 sequence reads: CASIRTSGGAVADTQYF. CDR3 coding DNA: TGTGCCAGCATTCGGACTAGCGGGGGGGCAGTGGCAGATACGCAGTATTTT.

The genes are TRBV7-5 and TRBJ1-1; the table calls TRBD1, which could not be checked here. TRBV7-5 is labeled a pseudogene. This CDR3 contains 18 residues. CDR3: CVRRNRDRVLFLDTEAFF. Here the CDR3 DNA reads TGTGTCAGAAGGAACAGGGACAGGGTTCTTTTTCTCGACACTGAAGCTTTCTTT.

The chain carries TRBV5-4 and TRBJ1-2, with 7 bases aligning to TRBD1. CDR1 and CDR2 from the germline V gene are SGHNT and YYREEE (reference sequence). Trimming cost V 3 bases and J 4 bases; bases outside gene matches: 3. This CDR3 spans 13 amino acids. The CDR3 nucleotides are TGTGCCAGCAGCTCCCGGGACAGCTATGGCTACACCTTC. It is translated as CASSSRDSYGYTF.

This chain links TRBV5-1 with TRBJ2-5, with TRBD1 matching over 11 bases. J gave up 5 bases and V 4 bases, and 4 bases lay outside the gene matches. CDR1 is SGHRS and CDR2 is YFSETQ in the germline V gene. This CDR3 comprises 14 residues. CDR3 region: CASSVGTGGETQYF. The DNA for the CDR3 is TGCGCCAGCAGCGTGGGGACAGGGGGGGAGACCCAGTACTTC.

The J gene is TRBJ1-2, the V gene TRBV6-5; D remains ambiguous. This CDR3 comprises 14 residues. V lost 10 bases to trimming and J lost 5 bases, with 20 bases between them. CDR1 and CDR2 (germline): MNHEY, SVGAGI. CDR3 DNA: TGTGCCACCACCTCCTCAGGATCGCTTTATGGCTACACCTTC. This sequence encodes CATTSSGSLYGYTF.

This chain connects TRBV3-1 (or the pseudogene TRBV3-2) to TRBJ2-5, with D possibly TRBD2 on 5 matching bases. The CDR3 totals 11 residues. Germline V gives CDR1 LGHDT, CDR2 YNNKEL (reference sequence). Trimming took 0 bases from V and 10 from J, leaving 6 bases between them. CDR3 region: CASSQDEGQYF. The DNA for the CDR3 is TGTGCCAGCAGCCAAGACGAGGGCCAGTACTTC.

This sequence joins TRBV15 and TRBJ1-2; 7 bases fit TRBD1. This CDR3 spans 15 amino acids. Germline V gene data show CDR1 as LNHNV and CDR2 as YYDKDF (reference sequence). Trimming at V came to 2 bases and at J to 7 bases, leaving 10 bases not matched to a gene. CDR3: CATSRLQGVLGGYTF. As DNA, the CDR3 is TGTGCCACCAGCAGACTCCAGGGGGTGTTGGGTGGCTACACCTTC.

CDR3 residues: CASSRGTGGLYGYTF. In DNA form, the CDR3 reads TGTGCCAGCAGCCGCGGGACAGGGGGACTGTATGGCTACACCTTC. The V call is TRBV6-6, the J call TRBJ1-2; TRBD1 matches 11 bases. This CDR3 region has 15 residues. Losses at the gene ends were 6 bases for V and 5 bases for J; bases not matched to a gene: 8. Germline lookup yields CDR1 MNHNY and CDR2 SVGAGI (reference sequence).

The chain combines TRBV7-9 with TRBJ2-1, with D possibly being TRBD1 (6 bases). In germline, CDR1 is SEHNR, CDR2 FQNEAQ (reference sequence). V was pared by 8 bases and J by 4 bases, with 18 bases between. This CDR3 comprises 15 residues. The CDR3 here is CASLSLGGPYNEQFF. The CDR3 nucleotides are TGTGCCAGCCTTTCTCTAGGGGGACCTTACAATGAGCAGTTCTTC.

This chain uses TRBV6-4 with TRBJ1-5, with 7 bases fitting TRBD1. The CDR3 length is 14 residues. CDR1 and CDR2 (germline): MRHNA, SNTAGT. After removal of 2 bases from V and 6 bases from J, the junction contained 4 bases not matched to a gene. In DNA, the CDR3 is TGTGCCAGCAGTGACCCACAGGGGACTCAGCCCCAGCATTTT. Translated: CASSDPQGTQPQHF.

The chain couples TRBV25-1 to TRBJ2-5; D remains ambiguous. V lost 7 bases and J 4 bases, leaving 7 bases between the germline ends. This CDR3 contains 11 residues. The germline gives CDR1 MGHDK, CDR2 SYGVNS. The DNA of the CDR3 is TGTGCCAGCACGCCGGGAGAGACCCAGTACTTC. Its protein is CASTPGETQYF.

The chain employs TRBV4-2 and TRBJ1-1, with TRBD1 identical over 9 bases. This CDR3 spans 15 amino acids. Germline assignment: CDR1 LGHNA and CDR2 YNFKEQ. V shed 4 bases, J shed 1 base, and the junction held 4 bases outside the gene matches. The CDR3 bases are TGTGCCAGCAGCCTACAGGGGGCAGGGAACACTGAAGCTTTCTTT. As protein: CASSLQGAGNTEAFF.

At least ten counts were recorded for this clone. J is TRBJ1-2 and V is TRBV9; 8 bases agree with TRBD1. This CDR3 is 16 amino acids long. V lost 3 bases, J lost 6 bases, and 13 bases stayed unmatched. CDR1 is SGDLS and CDR2 is YYNGEE in the germline V gene. The CDR3: CASSDDRGNSWDGYTF. The CDR3 nucleotides read TGTGCCAGCAGCGATGACAGGGGAAATAGTTGGGATGGCTACACCTTC.

The chain uses TRBV9 and TRBJ2-2; 11 nucleotides line up with TRBD1. Germline loops: CDR1 SGDLS, CDR2 YYNGEE. The V gene end was trimmed by 3 bases and the J gene end by 4 bases; junction bases not matched to a gene: 2. The CDR3 has 15 amino acids. The CDR3 DNA follows: TGTGCCAGCAGCGGGACAGGGGGCTTCACCGGGGAGCTGTTTTTT. Residues: CASSGTGGFTGELFF.

This rearrangement joins TRBV19 to TRBJ1-2; D is undetermined. Germline-derived CDR1 and CDR2 are LNHDA and SQIVND (reference sequence). Trimming left V 6 bases short and J 8 bases short, with 16 bases between. The CDR3 extends over 13 amino acids. The CDR3, as DNA: TGTGCCAGTAGAGACAATTCGGCTATGGGCTACACCTTC. Protein: CASRDNSAMGYTF.

The chain is built from TRBV4-1 and TRBJ2-1; 12 positions agree with TRBD2. This CDR3 region has 17 residues. Trimming took 3 bases from V and 5 from J; bases not matched to a gene: 8. CDR1 MGHRA and CDR2 YSYEKL come from the germline V gene. The CDR3 reads CASSHLGLAGKDNEQFF. CDR3 coding DNA: TGCGCCAGCAGCCACCTAGGACTAGCGGGGAAGGACAATGAGCAGTTCTTC.

The gene calls are TRBV5-4 and TRBJ1-1, with D unclear. Trimming left V 0 bases short and J 1 base short, with 7 bases between. The CDR3 extends over 14 amino acids. The germline CDR1 and CDR2 sequences are SGHNT and YYREEE (reference sequence). CDR3: CASSLAAGNTEAFF. For the CDR3, the DNA is TGTGCCAGCAGCTTGGCGGCGGGGAACACTGAAGCTTTCTTT.